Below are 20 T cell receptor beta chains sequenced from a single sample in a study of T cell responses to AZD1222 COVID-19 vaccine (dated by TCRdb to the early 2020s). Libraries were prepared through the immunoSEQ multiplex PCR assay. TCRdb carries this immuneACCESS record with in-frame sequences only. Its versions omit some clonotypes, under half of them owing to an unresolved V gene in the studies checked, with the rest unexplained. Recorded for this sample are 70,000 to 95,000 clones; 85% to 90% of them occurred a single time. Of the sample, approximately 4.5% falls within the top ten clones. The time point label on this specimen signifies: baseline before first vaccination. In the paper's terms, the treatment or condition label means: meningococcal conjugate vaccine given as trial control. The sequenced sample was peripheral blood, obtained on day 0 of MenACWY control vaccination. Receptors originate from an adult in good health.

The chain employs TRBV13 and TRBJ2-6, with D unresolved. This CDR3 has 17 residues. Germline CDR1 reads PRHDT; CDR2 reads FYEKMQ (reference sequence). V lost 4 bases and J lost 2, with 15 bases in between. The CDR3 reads CASSSPPRIAGANVLTF. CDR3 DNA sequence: TGTGCCAGCAGCTCGCCCCCTAGGATCGCTGGGGCCAACGTCCTGACTTTC.

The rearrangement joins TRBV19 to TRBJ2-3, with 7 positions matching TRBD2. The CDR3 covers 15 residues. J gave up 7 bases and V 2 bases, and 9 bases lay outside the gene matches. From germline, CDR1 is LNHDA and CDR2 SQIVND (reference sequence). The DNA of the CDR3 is TGTGCCAGTAGTATACCGGGACTACCACTATATACGCAGTATTTT. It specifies CASSIPGLPLYTQYF.

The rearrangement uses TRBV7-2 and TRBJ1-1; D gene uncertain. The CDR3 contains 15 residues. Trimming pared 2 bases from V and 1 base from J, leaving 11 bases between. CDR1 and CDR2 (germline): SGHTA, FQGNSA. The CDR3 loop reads CASSLLDGGNTEAFF. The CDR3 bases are TGTGCCAGCAGCTTATTGGACGGTGGGAACACTGAAGCTTTCTTT. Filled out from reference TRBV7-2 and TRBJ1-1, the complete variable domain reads GAGVSQSPSNKVTEKGKDVELRCDPISGHTALYWYRQSLGQGLEFLIYFQGNSAPDKSGLPSDRFSAERTGGSVSTLTIQRTQQEDSAVYLCASSLLDGGNTEAFFGQGTRLTVV.

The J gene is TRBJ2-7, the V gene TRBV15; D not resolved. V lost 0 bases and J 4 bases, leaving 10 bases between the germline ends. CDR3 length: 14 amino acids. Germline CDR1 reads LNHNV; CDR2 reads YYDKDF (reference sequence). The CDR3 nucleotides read TGTGCCACCAGCAGAGATCGTGGTGGGTACGAGCAGTACTTC. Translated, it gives CATSRDRGGYEQYF.

The CDR3 protein is CASSDLYGYTF. The CDR3 DNA follows: TGTGCCAGCAGTGACCTCTATGGCTACACCTTC. This sequence joins TRBV28 and TRBJ1-2; D is ambiguous. V gave up 5 bases and J gave up 4 bases, with 5 bases separating them. The CDR3 extends over 11 amino acids. From germline, CDR1 is MDHEN and CDR2 SYDVKM.

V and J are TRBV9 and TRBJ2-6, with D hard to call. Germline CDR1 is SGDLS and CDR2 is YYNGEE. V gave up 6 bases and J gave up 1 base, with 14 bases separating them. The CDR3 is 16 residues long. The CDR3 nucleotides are TGTGCCAGCACATCCGGGCGCAAGTCTGGGGCCAACGTCCTGACTTTC. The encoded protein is CASTSGRKSGANVLTF.

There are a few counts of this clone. Here the CDR3 reads CASSRTGGHEQYF. The CDR3 bases are TGTGCCAGCAGCCGAACAGGGGGTCACGAGCAGTACTTC. The V gene is TRBV11-2, the J gene TRBJ2-7; 8 nucleotides line up with TRBD1. The CDR3 extends over 13 amino acids. With 5 bases clipped from V and 5 bases from J, the junction kept 5 bases outside the gene matches. CDR1 SGHAT and CDR2 FQNNGV come from the germline V gene.

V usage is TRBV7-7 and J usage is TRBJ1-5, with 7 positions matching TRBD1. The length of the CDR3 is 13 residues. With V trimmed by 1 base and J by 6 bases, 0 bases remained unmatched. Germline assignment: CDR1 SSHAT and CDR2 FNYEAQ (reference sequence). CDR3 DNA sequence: TGTGCCAGCAGCTTAGGGACAGGTCAGCCCCAGCATTTT. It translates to CASSLGTGQPQHF. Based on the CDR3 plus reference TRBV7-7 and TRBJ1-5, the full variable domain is GAGVSQSPRYKVTKRGQDVTLRCDPISSHATLYWYQQALGQGPEFLTYFNYEAQPDKSGLPSDRFSAERPEGSISTLTIQRTEQRDSAMYRCASSLGTGQPQHFGDGTRLSIL.

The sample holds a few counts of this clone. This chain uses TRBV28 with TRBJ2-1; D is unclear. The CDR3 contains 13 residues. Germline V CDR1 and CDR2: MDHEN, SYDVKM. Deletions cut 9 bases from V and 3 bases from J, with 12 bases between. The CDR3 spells CASFRSYYNEQFF. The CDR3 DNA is TGTGCCAGTTTCCGATCTTACTACAATGAGCAGTTCTTC. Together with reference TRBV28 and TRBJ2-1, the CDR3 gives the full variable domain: DVKVTQSSRYLVKRTGEKVFLECVQDMDHENMFWYRQDPGLGLRLIYFSYDVKMKEKGDIPEGYSVSREKKERFSLILESASTNQTSMYLCASFRSYYNEQFFGPGTRLTVL.

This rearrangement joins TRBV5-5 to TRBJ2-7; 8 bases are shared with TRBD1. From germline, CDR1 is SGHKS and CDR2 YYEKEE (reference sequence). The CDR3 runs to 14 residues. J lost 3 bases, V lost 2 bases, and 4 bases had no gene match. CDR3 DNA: TGTGCCAGCAGCTTCGACAGGGGAAACTACGAGCAGTACTTC. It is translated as CASSFDRGNYEQYF.

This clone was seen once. Here the CDR3 reads CASQSGSYNEQFF. DNA of the CDR3: TGTGCCAGCCAGTCGGGCTCCTACAATGAGCAGTTCTTC. The V gene is TRBV3-1 (or the pseudogene TRBV3-2), the J gene TRBJ2-1, with D uncertain. This CDR3 spans 13 amino acids. The germline CDR1 and CDR2 sequences are LGHDT and YNNKEL (reference sequence). V was clipped by 8 bases and J by 0 bases, with 8 bases between them.

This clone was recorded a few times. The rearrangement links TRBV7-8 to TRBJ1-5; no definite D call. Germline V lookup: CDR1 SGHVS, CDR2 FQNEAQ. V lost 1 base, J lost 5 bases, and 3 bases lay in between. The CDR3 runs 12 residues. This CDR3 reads CASSLGDQPQHF. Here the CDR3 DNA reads TGTGCCAGCAGCTTAGGAGATCAGCCCCAGCATTTT.

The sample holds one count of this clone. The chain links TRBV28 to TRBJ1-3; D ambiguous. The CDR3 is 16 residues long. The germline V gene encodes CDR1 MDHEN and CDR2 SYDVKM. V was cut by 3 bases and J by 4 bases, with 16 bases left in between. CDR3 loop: CASSLPPLASGNTIYF. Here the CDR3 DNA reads TGTGCCAGCAGTTTGCCCCCCCTCGCGTCAGGAAACACCATATATTTT.

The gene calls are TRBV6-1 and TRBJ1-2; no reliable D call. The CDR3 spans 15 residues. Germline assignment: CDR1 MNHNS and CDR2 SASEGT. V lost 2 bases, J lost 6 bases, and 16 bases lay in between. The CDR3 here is CASSESWALRDGYTF. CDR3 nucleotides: TGTGCCAGCAGTGAAAGCTGGGCCCTAAGAGATGGCTACACCTTC.

CDR3 protein: CASSLDRGQETQYF. The CDR3, as DNA: TGTGCCAGCAGCTTAGACAGGGGCCAAGAGACCCAGTACTTC. This chain links TRBV7-2 with TRBJ2-5, with 7 bases matching TRBD1. J gave up 1 base and V 1 base, and 0 bases lay outside the gene matches. The CDR3 length is 14 residues. Germline lookup yields CDR1 SGHTA and CDR2 FQGNSA. The full variable domain, its missing parts supplied by reference TRBV7-2 and TRBJ2-5, is GAGVSQSPSNKVTEKGKDVELRCDPISGHTALYWYRQSLGQGLEFLIYFQGNSAPDKSGLPSDRFSAERTGGSVSTLTIQRTQQEDSAVYLCASSLDRGQETQYFGPGTRLLVL.

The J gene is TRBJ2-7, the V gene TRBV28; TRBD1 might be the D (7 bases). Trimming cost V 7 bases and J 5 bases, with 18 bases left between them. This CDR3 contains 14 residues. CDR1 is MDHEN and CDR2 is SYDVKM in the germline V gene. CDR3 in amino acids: CASIGGTRGHEQYF. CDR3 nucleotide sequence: TGTGCCAGCATTGGCGGGACGAGGGGGCACGAGCAGTACTTC. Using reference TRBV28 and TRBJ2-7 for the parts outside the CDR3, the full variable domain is DVKVTQSSRYLVKRTGEKVFLECVQDMDHENMFWYRQDPGLGLRLIYFSYDVKMKEKGDIPEGYSVSREKKERFSLILESASTNQTSMYLCASIGGTRGHEQYFGPGTRLTVT.

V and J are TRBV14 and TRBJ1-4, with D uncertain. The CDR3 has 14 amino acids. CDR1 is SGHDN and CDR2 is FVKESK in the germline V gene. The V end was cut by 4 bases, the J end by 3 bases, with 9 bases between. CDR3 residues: CASSLRAANEKLFF. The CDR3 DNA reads TGTGCCAGCAGCCTAAGGGCGGCTAATGAAAAACTGTTTTTT.

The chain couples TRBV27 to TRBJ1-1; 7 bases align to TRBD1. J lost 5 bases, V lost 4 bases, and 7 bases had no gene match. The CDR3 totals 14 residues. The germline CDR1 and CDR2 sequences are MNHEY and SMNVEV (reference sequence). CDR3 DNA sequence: TGTGCCAGCAGTTCCCCGACAGGGCGGACTGAAGCTTTCTTT. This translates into CASSSPTGRTEAFF.

CDR3 sequence: CASSPSSILDGNTIYF. CDR3 DNA: TGTGCCAGCAGCCCCTCTTCCATCCTCGACGGAAACACCATATATTTT. V and J are TRBV3-1 (or the pseudogene TRBV3-2) and TRBJ1-3; D gene unclear. Per germline, CDR1 LGHDT and CDR2 YNNKEL (reference sequence). Trimming pared 4 bases from V and 4 bases from J, leaving 17 bases between. The CDR3 consists of 16 residues.

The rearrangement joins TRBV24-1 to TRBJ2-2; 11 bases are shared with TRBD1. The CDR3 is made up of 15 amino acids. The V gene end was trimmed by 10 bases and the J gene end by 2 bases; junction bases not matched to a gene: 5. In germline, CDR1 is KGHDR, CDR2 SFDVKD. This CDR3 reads CATEDRGRNTGELFF. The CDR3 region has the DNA TGTGCCACTGAGGACAGGGGGCGCAACACCGGGGAGCTGTTTTTT.